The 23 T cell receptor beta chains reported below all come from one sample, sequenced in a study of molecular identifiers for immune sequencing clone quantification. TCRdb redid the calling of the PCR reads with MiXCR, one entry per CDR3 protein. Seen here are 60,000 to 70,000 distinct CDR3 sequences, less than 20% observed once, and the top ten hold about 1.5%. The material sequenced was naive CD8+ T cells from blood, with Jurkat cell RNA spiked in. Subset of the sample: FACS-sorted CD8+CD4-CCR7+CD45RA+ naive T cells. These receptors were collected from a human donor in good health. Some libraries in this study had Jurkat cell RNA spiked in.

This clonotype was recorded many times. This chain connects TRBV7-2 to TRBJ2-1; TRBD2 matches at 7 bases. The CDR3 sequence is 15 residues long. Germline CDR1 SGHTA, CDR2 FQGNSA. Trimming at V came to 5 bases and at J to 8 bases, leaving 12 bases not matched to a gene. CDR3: CASSTSGEPIHEQFF. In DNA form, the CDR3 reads TGTGCCAGCAGCACCAGCGGGGAGCCCATCCATGAGCAGTTCTTC. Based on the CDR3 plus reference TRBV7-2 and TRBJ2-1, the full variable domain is GAGVSQSPSNKVTEKGKDVELRCDPISGHTALYWYRQSLGQGLEFLIYFQGNSAPDKSGLPSDRFSAERTGGSVSTLTIQRTQQEDSAVYLCASSTSGEPIHEQFFGPGTRLTVL.

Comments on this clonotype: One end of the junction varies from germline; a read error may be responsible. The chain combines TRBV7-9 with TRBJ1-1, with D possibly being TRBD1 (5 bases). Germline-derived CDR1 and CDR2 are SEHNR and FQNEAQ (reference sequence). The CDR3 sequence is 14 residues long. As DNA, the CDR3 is TGTGCCAGCGGCTTCGAAGGGGACGGGACTGAAGCTTTCTTT. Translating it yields CASGFEGDGTEAFF.

The CDR3 nucleotides read TGCAGCGCCCATGGGGCAGATTACAATGAGCAGTTCTTC. This codes for CSAHGADYNEQFF. The chain combines TRBV29-1 with TRBJ2-1, with a tentative D call TRBD1 (5 bases). The CDR3 runs 13 residues. V gave up 7 bases and J gave up 4 bases, with 14 bases separating them. The germline V gene encodes CDR1 SQVTM and CDR2 ANQGSEA.

CDR3 sequence (DNA): TGTGCCAGCAGCGGGTCTGGGGTTACGCAGACCCAGTACTTC. This codes for CASSGSGVTQTQYF. The chain carries TRBV5-6 and TRBJ2-5; D is undetermined. V was cut by 4 bases and J by 6 bases, with 16 bases left in between. The germline CDR1 and CDR2 sequences are SGHDT and YYEEEE. This CDR3 has 14 residues.

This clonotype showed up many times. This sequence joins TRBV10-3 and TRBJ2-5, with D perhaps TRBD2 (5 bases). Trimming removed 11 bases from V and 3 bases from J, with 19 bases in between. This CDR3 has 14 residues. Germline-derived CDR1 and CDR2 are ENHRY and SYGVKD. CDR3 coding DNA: TGTGCCCCGATCCGTCTCCACGGGGAAGAGACCCAGTACTTC. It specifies CAPIRLHGEETQYF.

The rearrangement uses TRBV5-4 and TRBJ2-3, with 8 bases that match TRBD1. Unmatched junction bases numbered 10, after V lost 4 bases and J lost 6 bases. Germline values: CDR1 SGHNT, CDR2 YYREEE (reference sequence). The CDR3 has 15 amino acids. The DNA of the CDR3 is TGTGCCAGCAGCCTCTCGGACAGGGTGGTGGATACGCAGTATTTT. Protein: CASSLSDRVVDTQYF. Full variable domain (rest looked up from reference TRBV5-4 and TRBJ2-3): ETGVTQSPTHLIKTRGQQVTLRCSSQSGHNTVSWYQQALGQGPQFIFQYYREEENGRGNFPPRFSGLQFPNYSSELNVNALELDDSALYLCASSLSDRVVDTQYFGPGTRLTVL.

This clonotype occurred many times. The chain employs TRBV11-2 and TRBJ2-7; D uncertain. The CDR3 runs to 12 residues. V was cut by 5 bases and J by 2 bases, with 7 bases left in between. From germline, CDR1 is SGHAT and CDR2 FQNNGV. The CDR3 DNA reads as TGTGCCAGCAGCCTTGGGGCCTACGAGCAGTACTTC. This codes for CASSLGAYEQYF. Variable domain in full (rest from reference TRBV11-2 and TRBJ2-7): EAGVAQSPRYKIIEKRQSVAFWCNPISGHATLYWYQQILGQGPKLLIQFQNNGVVDDSQLPKDRFSAERLKGVDSTLKIQPAKLEDSAVYLCASSLGAYEQYFGPGTRLTVT.

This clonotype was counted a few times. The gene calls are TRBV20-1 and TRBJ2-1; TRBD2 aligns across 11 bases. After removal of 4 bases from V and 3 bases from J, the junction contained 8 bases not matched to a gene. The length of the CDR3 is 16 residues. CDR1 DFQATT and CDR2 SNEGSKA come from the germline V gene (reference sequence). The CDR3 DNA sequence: TGCAGTGCTAACGGACTAGCGGGTGCTAACTACAATGAGCAGTTCTTC. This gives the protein CSANGLAGANYNEQFF.

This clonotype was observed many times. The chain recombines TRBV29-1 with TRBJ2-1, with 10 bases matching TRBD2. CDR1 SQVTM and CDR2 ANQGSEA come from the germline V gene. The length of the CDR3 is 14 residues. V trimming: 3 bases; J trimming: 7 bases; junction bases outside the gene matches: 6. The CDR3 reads CSVEMPSGSNEQFF. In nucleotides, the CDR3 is TGCAGCGTTGAGATGCCTAGCGGGAGTAATGAGCAGTTCTTC.

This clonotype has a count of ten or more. CDR3 sequence (DNA): TGTGCCAGCAGTGGGGACCGCAATGAGCAGTTCTTC. As protein: CASSGDRNEQFF. The chain employs TRBV2 and TRBJ2-1; D may be TRBD1 or TRBD2 (5 bases each). The length of the CDR3 is 12 residues. The germline V and J ends were trimmed by 4 bases and 6 bases, with 7 bases remaining between them. The germline V gene encodes CDR1 SNHLY and CDR2 FYNNEI.

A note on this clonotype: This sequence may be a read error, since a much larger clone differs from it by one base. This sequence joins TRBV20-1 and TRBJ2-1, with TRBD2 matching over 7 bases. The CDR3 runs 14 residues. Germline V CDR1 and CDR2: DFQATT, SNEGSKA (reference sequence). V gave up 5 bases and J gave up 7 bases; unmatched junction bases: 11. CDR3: CSAERDYRVNEQFF. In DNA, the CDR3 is TGCAGTGCTGAACGGGACTACCGGGTGAATGAGCAGTTCTTC.

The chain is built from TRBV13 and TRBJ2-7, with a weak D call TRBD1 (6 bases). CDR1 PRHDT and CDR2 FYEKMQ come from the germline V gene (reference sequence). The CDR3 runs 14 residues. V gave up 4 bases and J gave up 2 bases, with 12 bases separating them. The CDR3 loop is CASSYPGHPYEQYF. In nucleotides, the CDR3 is TGTGCCAGCAGCTACCCGGGACATCCCTACGAGCAGTACTTC.

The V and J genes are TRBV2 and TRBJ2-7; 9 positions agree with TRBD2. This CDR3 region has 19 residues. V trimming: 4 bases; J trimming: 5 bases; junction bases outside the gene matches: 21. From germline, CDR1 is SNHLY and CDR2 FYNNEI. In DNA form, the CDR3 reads TGTGCCAGCAGTGTACCGGGACTTAGCGGGAGTCGTACGGAAGACGAGCAGTACTTC. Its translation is CASSVPGLSGSRTEDEQYF. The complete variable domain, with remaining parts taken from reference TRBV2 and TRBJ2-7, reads EPEVTQTPSHQVTQMGQEVILRCVPISNHLYFYWYRQILGQKVEFLVSFYNNEISEKSEIFDDQFSVERPDGSNFTLKIRSTKLEDSAMYFCASSVPGLSGSRTEDEQYFGPGTRLTVT.

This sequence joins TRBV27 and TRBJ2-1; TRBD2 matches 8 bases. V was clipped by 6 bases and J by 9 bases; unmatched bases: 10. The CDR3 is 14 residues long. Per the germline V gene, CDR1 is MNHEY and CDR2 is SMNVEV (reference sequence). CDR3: CASSLGVAGSEQFF. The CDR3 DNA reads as TGTGCCAGCAGCTTGGGGGTAGCGGGAAGTGAGCAGTTCTTC.

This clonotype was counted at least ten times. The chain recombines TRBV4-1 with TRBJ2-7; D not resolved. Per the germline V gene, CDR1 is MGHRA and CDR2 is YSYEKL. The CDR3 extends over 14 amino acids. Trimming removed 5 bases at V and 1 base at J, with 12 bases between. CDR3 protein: CASSFRLRSYEQYF. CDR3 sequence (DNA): TGCGCCAGCAGCTTCCGACTCAGGTCCTACGAGCAGTACTTC.

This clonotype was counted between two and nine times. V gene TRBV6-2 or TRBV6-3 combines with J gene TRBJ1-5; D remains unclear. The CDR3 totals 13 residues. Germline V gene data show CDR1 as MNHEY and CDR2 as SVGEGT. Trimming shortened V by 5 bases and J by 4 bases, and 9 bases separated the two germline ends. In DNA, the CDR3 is TGTGCCAGCAGTCGGGGAGAGAATCAGCCCCAGCATTTT. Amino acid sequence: CASSRGENQPQHF.

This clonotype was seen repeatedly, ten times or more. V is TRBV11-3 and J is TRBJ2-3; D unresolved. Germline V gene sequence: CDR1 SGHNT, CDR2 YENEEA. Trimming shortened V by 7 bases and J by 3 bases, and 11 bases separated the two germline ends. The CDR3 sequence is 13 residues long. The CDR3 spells CASKKMQTDTQYF. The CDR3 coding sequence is TGTGCCAGCAAGAAAATGCAGACAGATACGCAGTATTTT.

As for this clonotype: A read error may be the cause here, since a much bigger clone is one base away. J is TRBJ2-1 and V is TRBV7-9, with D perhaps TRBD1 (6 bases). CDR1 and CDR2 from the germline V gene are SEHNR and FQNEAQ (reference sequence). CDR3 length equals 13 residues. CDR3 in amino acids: CTSTPPGVHEQFF. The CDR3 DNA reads TGTACCAGCACTCCCCCAGGGGTGCATGAGCAGTTCTTC.

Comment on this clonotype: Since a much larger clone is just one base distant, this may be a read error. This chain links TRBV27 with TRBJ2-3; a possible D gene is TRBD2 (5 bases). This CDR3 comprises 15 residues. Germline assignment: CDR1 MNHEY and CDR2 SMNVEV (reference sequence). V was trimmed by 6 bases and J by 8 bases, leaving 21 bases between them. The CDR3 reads CASSLTGIIVATQYF. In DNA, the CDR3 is TGTGCCAGCAGCCTTACCGGGATAATAGTTGCTACGCAGTATTTT.

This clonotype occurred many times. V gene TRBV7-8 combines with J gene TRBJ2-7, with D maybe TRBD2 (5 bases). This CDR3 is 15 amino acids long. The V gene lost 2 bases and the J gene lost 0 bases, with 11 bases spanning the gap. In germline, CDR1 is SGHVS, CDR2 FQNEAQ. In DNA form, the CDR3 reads TGTGCCAGCAGCTTATCTAGCCTAAGCTCCTACGAGCAGTACTTC. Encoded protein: CASSLSSLSSYEQYF.

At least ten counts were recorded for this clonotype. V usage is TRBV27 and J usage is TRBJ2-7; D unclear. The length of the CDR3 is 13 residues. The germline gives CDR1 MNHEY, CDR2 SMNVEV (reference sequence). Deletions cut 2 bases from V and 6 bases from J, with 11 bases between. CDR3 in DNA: TGTGCCAGCAGTTTAGATAGGAAGGGCGAGCAGTACTTC. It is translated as CASSLDRKGEQYF.

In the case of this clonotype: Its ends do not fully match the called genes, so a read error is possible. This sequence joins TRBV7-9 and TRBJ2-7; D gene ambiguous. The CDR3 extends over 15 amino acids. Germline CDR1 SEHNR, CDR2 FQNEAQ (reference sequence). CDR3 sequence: CASSFTGQETYEQCF. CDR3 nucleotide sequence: TGTGCCAGCAGCTTTACTGGGCAGGAGACCTACGAGCAGTGCTTC.

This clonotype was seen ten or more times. The CDR3 DNA sequence: TGTGCCAGCAGCCTTAGCACTAGCTACGAGCAGTACTTC. Translated, it gives CASSLSTSYEQYF. The V and J genes are TRBV27 and TRBJ2-7; D is possibly TRBD2 (5 bases). This CDR3 spans 13 amino acids. Deletions cut 6 bases from V and 3 bases from J, with 12 bases between. Germline CDR1 is MNHEY and CDR2 is SMNVEV (reference sequence).